The present T cell receptor (beta chain) was sequenced within a study of identical twins. General study points: Invariant T cells like MAIT and iNKT could partly confound the zero-insertion analyses.

TCRdb passed the 5' RACE reads through MiXCR, listing each CDR3 protein once. The sample records about 430,000 distinct CDR3 sequences, 15% to 20% being singletons. Regarding this clonotype: Its specificity is unknown.

The sequencing sample was made of naive T cells sorted from blood. This clonotype was obtained from a man in his fifties in good health.

CDR3 coding DNA: TGTGCCAGCAGTTTGATGGGACAGTTCAGGGAGACCCAGTACTTC. This translates into CASSLMGQFRETQYF. V and J are TRBV28 and TRBJ2-5, with 7 bases that match TRBD1. Per germline, CDR1 MDHEN and CDR2 SYDVKM. J was trimmed by 5 bases and V by 3 bases; bases with no gene match: 9. This CDR3 is 15 amino acids long.